What follows are 23 T cell receptor beta chains derived from one specimen sequenced in a study of radiotherapy plus CTLA-4 blockade in lung cancer. Profiled with immunoSEQ multiplex PCR; TCRdb holds only in-frame clones, not every one. Of under 55,000 clones listed, 80% to 85% were seen once; the top ten hold 2.5% to 4%. Source: peripheral blood, taken from a patient treated with radiotherapy plus ipilimumab. The origin of the receptors is a human donor with non-small cell lung cancer who had stable disease on radiotherapy plus ipilimumab.

This chain connects TRBV30 to TRBJ2-5; 7 nucleotides line up with TRBD1. The CDR3 extends over 15 amino acids. The V segment lost 2 bases and the J segment 7 bases; nucleotides outside the gene matches: 13. Germline V gene lookup returns CDR1 GTSNPN and CDR2 SVGIG (reference sequence). Written as DNA, the CDR3 is TGTGCCTGGAGTAAAGTGGGACAGCGTTCAGGGACCCAGTACTTC. It encodes CAWSKVGQRSGTQYF.

This clone came up once. The chain joins TRBV13 to TRBJ2-1; D not resolved. The CDR3 is 13 amino acids. Trimming took off 3 bases at V and 4 bases at J, with 7 bases between the two ends. The germline gives CDR1 PRHDT, CDR2 FYEKMQ (reference sequence). The CDR3 reads CASSLSRYNEQFF. The DNA of the CDR3 is TGTGCCAGCAGCTTGTCCAGGTACAATGAGCAGTTCTTC.

The V call is TRBV5-1, the J call TRBJ2-1; 8 bases agree with TRBD2. The germline gives CDR1 SGHRS, CDR2 YFSETQ. This CDR3 has 19 residues. The V and J ends lost 0 bases and 12 bases, in that order; junction bases with no gene match: 23. The CDR3 DNA sequence: TGCGCCAGCAGCTTGGTTCTAGCGGGCCCCCCCCGCCACAGTCAGGGGCAGTTCTTC. It yields the protein CASSLVLAGPPRHSQGQFF.

The CDR3 spells CAWKQGAYEKLFF. CDR3 nucleotide sequence: TGTGCCTGGAAACAGGGGGCTTATGAAAAACTGTTTTTT. The chain recombines TRBV30 with TRBJ1-4; 9 bases align to TRBD1. Germline V gene data show CDR1 as GTSNPN and CDR2 as SVGIG (reference sequence). This CDR3 is 13 amino acids long. With 4 bases clipped from V and 6 bases from J, the junction kept 3 bases outside the gene matches.

This rearrangement joins TRBV6-5 to TRBJ2-7, with D tentatively TRBD2 (6 bases). The V and J ends lost 2 bases and 5 bases respectively, with 16 bases between them. CDR3 length: 15 amino acids. CDR1 and CDR2 from the germline V gene are MNHEY and SVGAGI. The CDR3, as DNA: TGTGCCAGCAGTTACCGACTAGTGTTTGGGGACGAGCAGTACTTC. Protein: CASSYRLVFGDEQYF.

J is TRBJ2-7 and V is TRBV4-3; no clear D. This CDR3 is built from 18 residues. V was pared by 0 bases and J by 2 bases, with 20 bases between. The germline gives CDR1 LGHNA, CDR2 YSLEER. This CDR3 is CASSQESIKKKSTYEQYF. The CDR3 nucleotides are TGCGCCAGCAGCCAAGAGTCTATTAAAAAAAAATCGACCTACGAGCAGTACTTC.

The chain couples TRBV5-5 to TRBJ2-1; D is undetermined. CDR3 size: 16 residues. With 3 bases removed from V and 6 bases from J, the gap between germline ends came to 19 bases. The germline V gene encodes CDR1 SGHKS and CDR2 YYEKEE (reference sequence). The CDR3 DNA is TGTGCCAGCAGCTCGCTTCGCAGGTCGCCAGGCAATGAGCAGTTCTTC. It translates to CASSSLRRSPGNEQFF.

This sequence joins TRBV19 and TRBJ2-2; 12 bases fit TRBD2. The J segment lost 4 bases and the V segment lost 5 bases, leaving 5 bases of the junction unmatched. Looked up from germline, CDR1 is LNHDA and CDR2 is SQIVND (reference sequence). The CDR3 extends over 16 amino acids. CDR3 in amino acids: CASSPRLAGATGELFF. CDR3 in DNA: TGTGCCAGTAGTCCGCGACTAGCGGGAGCCACCGGGGAGCTGTTTTTT.

This chain links TRBV6-1 with TRBJ1-4; TRBD1 might be the D (6 bases). V lost 5 bases and J 14 bases, leaving 24 bases between the germline ends. The germline V gene has CDR1 MNHNS and CDR2 SASEGT. This CDR3 has 15 residues. The CDR3 spells CASSFQTGPQSSLFF. The CDR3 DNA sequence: TGTGCCAGCAGTTTCCAGACAGGTCCGCAGTCGTCGCTGTTTTTT.

The chain recombines TRBV28 with TRBJ2-7; 9 nucleotides agree with TRBD2. CDR1 is MDHEN, CDR2 SYDVKM, per germline. The CDR3 consists of 16 residues. The V gene end was trimmed by 2 bases and the J gene end by 0 bases; junction bases not matched to a gene: 5. The CDR3 nucleotides read TGTGCCAGCAGTTTAGCGGGAGGGCTCCCCTCCTACGAGCAGTACTTC. Translated, it gives CASSLAGGLPSYEQYF.

The V call is TRBV30, the J call TRBJ1-1; 7 bases are shared with TRBD1. CDR3 length equals 15 residues. The germline V gene has CDR1 GTSNPN and CDR2 SVGIG (reference sequence). V trimming: 1 base; J trimming: 1 base; junction bases outside the gene matches: 6. As DNA, the CDR3 is TGTGCCTGGAGTGCAACCGGGACAGAGAACACTGAAGCTTTCTTT. Protein sequence: CAWSATGTENTEAFF.

In this sample, this clone turned up once. V and J are TRBV19 and TRBJ2-2; 8 nucleotides align to TRBD1. This CDR3 contains 15 residues. In germline, CDR1 is LNHDA, CDR2 SQIVND (reference sequence). With 5 bases clipped from V and 6 bases from J, the junction kept 8 bases outside the gene matches. In DNA form, the CDR3 reads TGTGCCAGTAGTTCCGGGACAGGCGCCTCCGGGGAGCTGTTTTTT. Its translation: CASSSGTGASGELFF.

Concerning this clone itself: One junction end does not reproduce the germline sequence, and a read error may be involved. The chain couples TRBV2 to TRBJ1-1; D ambiguous. CDR3 length equals 11 residues. Germline CDR1 reads SNHLY; CDR2 reads FYNNEI. DNA for the CDR3: TGTGCCAGCAAGTTTGACTCTCAAATTACCTTT. It encodes CASKFDSQITF.

This clone was detected a few times. The V call is TRBV27, the J call TRBJ1-1; 7 nucleotides agree with TRBD1. CDR1 MNHEY and CDR2 SMNVEV come from the germline V gene (reference sequence). With V trimmed by 6 bases and J by 5 bases, 12 bases remained unmatched. CDR3 length: 15 amino acids. The CDR3 DNA sequence: TGTGCCAGCAGGGGTCGAGGGGGCAGAAGAACTGAAGCTTTCTTT. Translation gives CASRGRGGRRTEAFF.

This chain uses TRBV27 with TRBJ1-5; weak D call: TRBD1 (5 bases). The V gene lost 8 bases and the J gene lost 3 bases, with 17 bases spanning the gap. Germline loops: CDR1 MNHEY, CDR2 SMNVEV (reference sequence). The CDR3 spans 15 residues. The CDR3 region has the DNA TGTGCCAGCCGTCTCGGGGGGGTTGCCAATCAGCCCCAGCATTTT. Translating gives CASRLGGVANQPQHF.

This chain links TRBV4-2 with TRBJ2-5; possible D gene TRBD1, 5 bases. There are 16 residues in the CDR3. The germline gives CDR1 LGHNA, CDR2 YNFKEQ. Trimming shortened V by 1 base and J by 1 base, and 13 bases separated the two germline ends. CDR3 residues: CASSQAMGRGQETQYF. The DNA for the CDR3 is TGTGCCAGCAGCCAAGCGATGGGAAGGGGCCAAGAGACCCAGTACTTC.

This clone was found a few times. The chain joins TRBV6-5 to TRBJ1-2, with 7 nucleotides matching TRBD1. The ends lost 5 bases at V and 8 bases at J; junction bases unmatched: 8. The CDR3 loop spans 13 amino acids. Germline V gene data show CDR1 as MNHEY and CDR2 as SVGAGI. DNA of the CDR3: TGTGCCAGCAGTGACACAACAGGGGACGGCTACACCTTC. Protein sequence: CASSDTTGDGYTF.

The gene calls are TRBV27 and TRBJ1-4, with D perhaps matching TRBD1 (6 bases). Germline V lookup: CDR1 MNHEY, CDR2 SMNVEV (reference sequence). The V end lost 6 bases, the J end lost 7 bases, and 12 bases lay between the germline ends. CDR3 length: 13 residues. CDR3: CASRDRRFEKLFF. In DNA, the CDR3 is TGTGCCAGCAGAGACAGGCGGTTTGAAAAACTGTTTTTT.

The V call is TRBV28, the J call TRBJ1-4; 9 bases line up with TRBD1. Per germline, CDR1 MDHEN and CDR2 SYDVKM. V was clipped by 7 bases and J by 8 bases; unmatched bases: 14. CDR3 size: 16 residues. CDR3 sequence: CASTLSRDRVLEKLFF. The CDR3 DNA sequence: TGTGCCAGCACCCTATCCAGGGACAGGGTGTTGGAAAAACTGTTTTTT. Full variable domain (remainder filled in from reference TRBV28 and TRBJ1-4): DVKVTQSSRYLVKRTGEKVFLECVQDMDHENMFWYRQDPGLGLRLIYFSYDVKMKEKGDIPEGYSVSREKKERFSLILESASTNQTSMYLCASTLSRDRVLEKLFFGSGTQLSVL.

This chain joins TRBV19 and TRBJ2-3, with 7 bases that match TRBD1. Germline CDR1 reads LNHDA; CDR2 reads SQIVND (reference sequence). The CDR3 is made up of 15 amino acids. Unmatched junction bases numbered 7, after V lost 3 bases and J lost 4 bases. CDR3 nucleotide sequence: TGTGCCAGTAGTATTGGACAGGCAAAGGCAGATACGCAGTATTTT. It specifies CASSIGQAKADTQYF.

The chain is built from TRBV13 and TRBJ2-7, with 10 positions matching TRBD1. The CDR3 covers 14 residues. Germline CDR1 is PRHDT and CDR2 is FYEKMQ (reference sequence). V shed 6 bases and J 4 bases; nucleotides not matched to a gene: 6. The CDR3 loop is CASSSGTGAYEQYF. The CDR3 DNA reads TGTGCCAGCAGTTCCGGGACAGGGGCTTACGAGCAGTACTTC.

This rearrangement joins TRBV28 to TRBJ2-6, with no clear D. CDR3 length: 15 amino acids. Germline V gene data show CDR1 as MDHEN and CDR2 as SYDVKM. V was trimmed by 1 base and J by 0 bases, leaving 4 bases between them. DNA for the CDR3: TGTGCCAGCAGTTTATACAGCTCTGGGGCCAACGTCCTGACTTTC. Its translation is CASSLYSSGANVLTF.

The table lists this clone with a count of one. The chain recombines TRBV10-3 with TRBJ1-4; maybe TRBD1 (5 bases). CDR1 is ENHRY, CDR2 SYGVKD, per germline. V was pared by 3 bases and J by 3 bases, with 14 bases between. The CDR3 has 16 amino acids. The CDR3 DNA reads as TGTGCCATCAGTGACGGAAGGGGTGGAGCTAATGAAAAACTGTTTTTT. This codes for CAISDGRGGANEKLFF.